One sample yielded the 16 T cell receptor beta chains listed below, sequenced in a study of blood T cell repertoires in COVID-19. Produced via immunoSEQ multiplex PCR; TCRdb's table is partial and in-frame only. This sample carries approximately 280,000 clones, approximately 90% of them seen once, and the ten largest clones take over 6%. Sample: PBMCs or T cells enriched from blood (not recorded which). These receptors were obtained from a woman aged 40 to 50 who had recovered from COVID-19.

The rearrangement joins TRBV7-8 to TRBJ2-5, with a tentative D call TRBD2 (6 bases). With 5 bases removed from V and 4 bases from J, the gap between germline ends came to 8 bases. This CDR3 comprises 12 residues. The V gene's germline CDR1 is SGHVS and CDR2 FQNEAQ. The CDR3 DNA sequence: TGTGCCAGCAGCGGAGGGCTAGAGACCCAGTACTTC. Encoded protein: CASSGGLETQYF. The variable domain in full, completed from reference TRBV7-8 and TRBJ2-5, reads GAGVSQSPRYKVAKRGQDVALRCDPISGHVSLFWYQQALGQGPEFLTYFQNEAQLDKSGLPSDRFFAERPEGSVSTLKIQRTQQEDSAVYLCASSGGLETQYFGPGTRLLVL.

J is TRBJ1-1 and V is TRBV18; D gene ambiguous. V was clipped by 0 bases and J by 11 bases, with 19 bases between them. CDR3 length: 15 amino acids. CDR1 is KGHSH and CDR2 is LQKENI in the germline V gene. Here the CDR3 reads CASSPPPAGSSRAFF. CDR3 sequence (DNA): TGTGCCAGCTCACCACCCCCGGCCGGATCAAGCAGGGCTTTCTTT. Filled out from reference TRBV18 and TRBJ1-1, the complete variable domain reads NAGVMQNPRHLVRRRGQEARLRCSPMKGHSHVYWYRQLPEEGLKFMVYLQKENIIDESGMPKERFSAEFPKEGPSILRIQQVVRGDSAAYFCASSPPPAGSSRAFFGQGTRLTVV.

The rearrangement links TRBV11-2 to TRBJ2-5, with no clear D. Germline V gene sequence: CDR1 SGHAT, CDR2 FQNNGV. This CDR3 has 15 residues. V shed 7 bases and J shed 1 base, with 16 bases lying between them. The CDR3 coding sequence is TGTGCCAGCAAACCCCTCTCTAGTTCCCAAGAGACCCAGTACTTC. Protein product: CASKPLSSSQETQYF.

The sample holds a few counts of this clone. The chain couples TRBV15 to TRBJ2-1; tentative D call: TRBD1 (6 bases). CDR1 and CDR2 (germline): LNHNV, YYDKDF (reference sequence). The CDR3 loop spans 15 amino acids. The V and J ends lost 0 bases and 11 bases respectively, with 17 bases between them. The CDR3 DNA is TGTGCCACCAGCAGAGATCATGGGGGCTCGGGCCAGCAGTTCTTC. As protein: CATSRDHGGSGQQFF.

The chain recombines TRBV2 with TRBJ1-5; D is ambiguous. Germline lookup yields CDR1 SNHLY and CDR2 FYNNEI. V was clipped by 4 bases and J by 3 bases, with 10 bases between them. This CDR3 is built from 14 residues. The CDR3 region is CASSASGSNQPQHF. The CDR3 bases are TGTGCCAGCAGTGCATCCGGGTCCAATCAGCCCCAGCATTTT.

The CDR3 here is CASSAGRGRQGNRYTF. CDR3 bases: TGTGCCAGCAGCGCAGGGAGGGGGAGGCAAGGGAATCGCTACACCTTC. The gene calls are TRBV9 and TRBJ1-2; the D gene is possibly TRBD1 (6 bases). The CDR3 covers 16 residues. V was clipped by 3 bases and J by 9 bases, with 24 bases between them. From germline, CDR1 is SGDLS and CDR2 YYNGEE.

The J gene is TRBJ2-2, the V gene TRBV7-3; maybe TRBD2 (5 bases). V dropped 2 bases and J dropped 5 bases, with 15 bases sitting between them. The CDR3 spans 16 residues. Germline assignment: CDR1 SGHTA and CDR2 FQGTGA. The CDR3 spells CASSLDGGDPTGELFF. The CDR3 nucleotides read TGTGCCAGCAGCTTAGACGGAGGCGATCCGACCGGGGAGCTGTTTTTT.

This rearrangement joins TRBV19 to TRBJ1-4; TRBD1 aligns across 8 bases. Germline CDR1 is LNHDA and CDR2 is SQIVND (reference sequence). The CDR3 consists of 14 residues. V trimming: 3 bases; J trimming: 7 bases; junction bases outside the gene matches: 4. In DNA form, the CDR3 reads TGTGCCAGTAGTATTGGCAGGGGGCGTGAAAAACTGTTTTTT. This gives the protein CASSIGRGREKLFF.

This clone was observed once. The chain carries TRBV11-3 and TRBJ2-3; D is undetermined. Trimming took 2 bases from V and 4 from J, leaving 7 bases between them. Per germline, CDR1 SGHNT and CDR2 YENEEA. The CDR3 spans 13 residues. For the CDR3, the DNA is TGTGCCAGCAGCTTATCGTCCCCAGATACGCAGTATTTT. As protein: CASSLSSPDTQYF.

The gene calls are TRBV5-1 and TRBJ2-5; D is undetermined. The CDR3 covers 13 residues. V gave up 4 bases and J gave up 4 bases, with 11 bases separating them. Germline lookup yields CDR1 SGHRS and CDR2 YFSETQ. CDR3: CASSPDTLETQYF. As DNA, the CDR3 is TGCGCCAGCAGCCCCGACACCTTAGAGACCCAGTACTTC.

The J gene is TRBJ2-2, the V gene TRBV11-2; D unclear. CDR1 and CDR2 from the germline V gene are SGHAT and FQNNGV. Trimming stripped 3 bases from V and 6 bases from J, with 8 bases between. This CDR3 has 13 amino acids. The CDR3 bases are TGTGCCAGCAGCTTCTACCGGTCCGGGGAGCTGTTTTTT. Translation gives CASSFYRSGELFF. The variable domain in full, completed from reference TRBV11-2 and TRBJ2-2, reads EAGVAQSPRYKIIEKRQSVAFWCNPISGHATLYWYQQILGQGPKLLIQFQNNGVVDDSQLPKDRFSAERLKGVDSTLKIQPAKLEDSAVYLCASSFYRSGELFFGEGSRLTVL.

This chain links TRBV28 with TRBJ2-1, with D hard to call. Germline V gene lookup returns CDR1 MDHEN and CDR2 SYDVKM. The CDR3 has 14 residues. The germline V and J ends were trimmed by 4 bases and 1 base, with 8 bases remaining between them. CDR3 sequence reads: CASSSQASYNEQFF. In nucleotides, the CDR3 is TGTGCCAGCAGTTCGCAGGCGTCCTACAATGAGCAGTTCTTC. Looking up the rest from reference TRBV28 and TRBJ2-1 gives the full variable domain: DVKVTQSSRYLVKRTGEKVFLECVQDMDHENMFWYRQDPGLGLRLIYFSYDVKMKEKGDIPEGYSVSREKKERFSLILESASTNQTSMYLCASSSQASYNEQFFGPGTRLTVL.

In nucleotides, the CDR3 is TGTGCCAGCAGCCGGTTAGGGAGGGGTCAGCCCCAGCATTTT. Amino acids: CASSRLGRGQPQHF. V usage is TRBV7-2 and J usage is TRBJ1-5; tentative D call: TRBD1 (5 bases). CDR1 is SGHTA and CDR2 is FQGNSA in the germline V gene. The CDR3 totals 14 residues. Between the trimmed V and J ends, which lost 5 bases and 6 bases, there was a span of 14 bases.

CDR3 residues: CASSLGPTGELFF. The CDR3 DNA reads as TGTGCCAGCAGCTTGGGGCCCACCGGGGAGCTGTTTTTT. The V gene is TRBV5-6, the J gene TRBJ2-2; no definite D call. V was trimmed by 0 bases and J by 4 bases, leaving 4 bases between them. The CDR3 covers 13 residues. Germline lookup yields CDR1 SGHDT and CDR2 YYEEEE. Full variable domain (remainder filled in from reference TRBV5-6 and TRBJ2-2): DAGVTQSPTHLIKTRGQQVTLRCSPKSGHDTVSWYQQALGQGPQFIFQYYEEEERQRGNFPDRFSGHQFPNYSSELNVNALLLGDSALYLCASSLGPTGELFFGEGSRLTVL.

The V and J genes are TRBV2 and TRBJ1-6; the match to TRBD1 covers 8 bases. This CDR3 is 15 amino acids long. Germline lookup yields CDR1 SNHLY and CDR2 FYNNEI. Trimming removed 6 bases from V and 9 bases from J; junction bases left unmatched: 10. CDR3 in DNA: TGTGCCAGCAGCTCATACAGACAGGGGAGTTCACCCCTCCACTTT. Protein product: CASSSYRQGSSPLHF. The full variable domain, its missing parts supplied by reference TRBV2 and TRBJ1-6, is EPEVTQTPSHQVTQMGQEVILRCVPISNHLYFYWYRQILGQKVEFLVSFYNNEISEKSEIFDDQFSVERPDGSNFTLKIRSTKLEDSAMYFCASSSYRQGSSPLHFGNGTRLTVT.

This sequence joins TRBV18 and TRBJ1-5; D is perhaps TRBD1 (6 bases). Germline-derived CDR1 and CDR2 are KGHSH and LQKENI. CDR3 length: 16 residues. V was clipped by 0 bases and J by 3 bases, with 12 bases between them. In DNA, the CDR3 is TGTGCCAGCTCACCACCGGGGGGGGCCGCCAATCAGCCCCAGCATTTT. Residues: CASSPPGGAANQPQHF.